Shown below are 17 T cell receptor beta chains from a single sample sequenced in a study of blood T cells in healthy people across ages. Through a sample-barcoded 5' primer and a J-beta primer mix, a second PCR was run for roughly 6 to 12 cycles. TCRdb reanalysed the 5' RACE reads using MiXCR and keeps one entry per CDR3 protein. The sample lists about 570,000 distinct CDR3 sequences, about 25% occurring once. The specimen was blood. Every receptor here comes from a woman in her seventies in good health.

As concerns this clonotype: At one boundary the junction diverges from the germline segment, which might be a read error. The CDR3 loop is CACSLHGTGHIGQYF. The CDR3 DNA is TGTGCCTGCAGCTTACACGGGACAGGCCACATCGGTCAGTACTTC. V usage is TRBV7-2 and J usage is TRBJ2-7, with 8 bases that match TRBD1. Germline CDR1 SGHTA, CDR2 FQGNSA. This CDR3 contains 15 residues.

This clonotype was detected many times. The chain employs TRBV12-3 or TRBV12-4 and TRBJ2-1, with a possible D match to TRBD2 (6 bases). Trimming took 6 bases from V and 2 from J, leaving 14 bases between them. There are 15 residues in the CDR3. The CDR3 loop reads CASSLGSGPYNEQFF. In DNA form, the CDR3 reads TGTGCCAGCAGCCTGGGTAGCGGACCCTACAATGAGCAGTTCTTC.

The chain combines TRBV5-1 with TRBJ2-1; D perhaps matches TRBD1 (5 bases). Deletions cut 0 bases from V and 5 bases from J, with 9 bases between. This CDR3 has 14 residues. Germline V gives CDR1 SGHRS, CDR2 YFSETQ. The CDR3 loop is CASSLGQKNNEQFF. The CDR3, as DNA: TGCGCCAGCAGCTTGGGACAGAAGAACAATGAGCAGTTCTTC. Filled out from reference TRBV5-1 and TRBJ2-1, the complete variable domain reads KAGVTQTPRYLIKTRGQQVTLSCSPISGHRSVSWYQQTPGQGLQFLFEYFSETQRNKGNFPGRFSGRQFSNSRSEMNVSTLELGDSALYLCASSLGQKNNEQFFGPGTRLTVL.

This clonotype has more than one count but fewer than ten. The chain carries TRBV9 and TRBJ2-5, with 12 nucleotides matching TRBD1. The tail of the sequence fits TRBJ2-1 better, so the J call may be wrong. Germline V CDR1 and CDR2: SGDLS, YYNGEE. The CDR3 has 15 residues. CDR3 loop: CASSVEGQGAGEQFF. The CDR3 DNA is TGTGCCAGCAGCGTAGAGGGACAGGGGGCGGGAGAGCAGTTCTTC.

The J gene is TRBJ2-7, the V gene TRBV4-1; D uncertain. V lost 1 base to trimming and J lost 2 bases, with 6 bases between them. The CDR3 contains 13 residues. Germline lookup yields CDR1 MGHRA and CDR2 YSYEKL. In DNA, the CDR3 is TGCGCCAGCAGCCAAGTCCCCCCCTACGAGCAGTACTTC. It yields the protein CASSQVPPYEQYF.

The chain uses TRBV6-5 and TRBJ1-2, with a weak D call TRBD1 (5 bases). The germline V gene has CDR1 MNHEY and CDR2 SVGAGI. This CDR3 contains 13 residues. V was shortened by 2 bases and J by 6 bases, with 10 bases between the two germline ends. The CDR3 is CASSYLSGHGYTF. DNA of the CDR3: TGTGCCAGCAGTTACCTCTCGGGACATGGCTACACCTTC.

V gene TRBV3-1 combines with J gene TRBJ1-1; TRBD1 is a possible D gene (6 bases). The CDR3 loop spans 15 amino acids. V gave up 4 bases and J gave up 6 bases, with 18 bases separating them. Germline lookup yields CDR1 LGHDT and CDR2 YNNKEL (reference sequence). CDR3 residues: CASSRGLVGGPEAFF. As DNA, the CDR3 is TGTGCCAGCAGCCGGGGCCTCGTCGGGGGCCCTGAAGCTTTCTTT.

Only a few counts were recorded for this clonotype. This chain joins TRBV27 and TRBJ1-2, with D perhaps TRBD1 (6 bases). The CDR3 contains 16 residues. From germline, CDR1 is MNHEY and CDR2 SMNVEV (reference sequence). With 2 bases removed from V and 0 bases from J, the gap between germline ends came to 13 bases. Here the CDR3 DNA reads TGTGCCAGCAGTTTAATGACAGGATCTACTAACTATGGCTACACCTTC. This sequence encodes CASSLMTGSTNYGYTF.

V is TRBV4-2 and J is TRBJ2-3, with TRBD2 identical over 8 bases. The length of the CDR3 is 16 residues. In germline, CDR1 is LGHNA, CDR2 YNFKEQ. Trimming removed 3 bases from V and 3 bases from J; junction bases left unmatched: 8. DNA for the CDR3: TGTGCCAGCAGCCACCTAAGCGGGGGTGCTACAGATACGCAGTATTTT. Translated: CASSHLSGGATDTQYF.

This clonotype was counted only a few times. CDR3 nucleotides: TGTGCCAGCAGCCAAGATGCCGAGACAGGGCTCTACGAGCAGTACTTC. Residues: CASSQDAETGLYEQYF. The V gene is TRBV4-2, the J gene TRBJ2-7; 7 bases match TRBD1. The CDR3 covers 16 residues. J gave up 3 bases and V 0 bases, and 8 bases lay outside the gene matches. Germline CDR1 reads LGHNA; CDR2 reads YNFKEQ.

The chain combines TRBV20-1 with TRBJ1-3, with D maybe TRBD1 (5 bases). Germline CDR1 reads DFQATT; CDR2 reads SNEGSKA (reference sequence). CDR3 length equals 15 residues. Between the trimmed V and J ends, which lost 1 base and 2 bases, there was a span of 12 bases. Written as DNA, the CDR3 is TGCAGTGCTAGAGGCGGGGTCAGGGCTGGAAACACCATATATTTT. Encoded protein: CSARGGVRAGNTIYF.

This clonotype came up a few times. Here the CDR3 reads CASSLQGDGSPLHF. The CDR3 DNA sequence: TGCGCCAGCAGCCTACAGGGTGACGGTTCACCCCTCCACTTT. This chain connects TRBV5-1 to TRBJ1-6; possible D gene TRBD1, 6 bases. In germline, CDR1 is SGHRS, CDR2 YFSETQ. The CDR3 spans 14 residues. Deletions cut 4 bases from V and 9 bases from J, with 14 bases between.

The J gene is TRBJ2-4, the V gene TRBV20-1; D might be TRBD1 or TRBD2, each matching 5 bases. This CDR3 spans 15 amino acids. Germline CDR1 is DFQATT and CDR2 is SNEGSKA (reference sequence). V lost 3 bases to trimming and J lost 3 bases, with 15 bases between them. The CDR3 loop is CSASRGPLGKNIQYF. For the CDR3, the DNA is TGCAGTGCTAGCCGGGGACCTTTAGGCAAAAACATTCAGTACTTC.

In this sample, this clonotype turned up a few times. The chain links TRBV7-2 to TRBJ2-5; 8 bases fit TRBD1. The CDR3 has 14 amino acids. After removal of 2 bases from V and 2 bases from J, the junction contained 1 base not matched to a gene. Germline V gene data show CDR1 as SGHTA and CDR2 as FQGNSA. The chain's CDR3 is CASSLNRGQETQYF. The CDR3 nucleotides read TGTGCCAGCAGCTTAAACAGGGGGCAAGAGACCCAGTACTTC.

CDR3 sequence reads: CAISESGWTGNYGYTF. For the CDR3, the DNA is TGTGCCATCAGTGAGTCGGGGTGGACAGGGAACTATGGCTACACCTTC. The chain joins TRBV10-3 to TRBJ1-2; 8 bases agree with TRBD1. Per the germline V gene, CDR1 is ENHRY and CDR2 is SYGVKD. This CDR3 has 16 residues. J gave up 2 bases and V 0 bases, and 5 bases lay outside the gene matches.

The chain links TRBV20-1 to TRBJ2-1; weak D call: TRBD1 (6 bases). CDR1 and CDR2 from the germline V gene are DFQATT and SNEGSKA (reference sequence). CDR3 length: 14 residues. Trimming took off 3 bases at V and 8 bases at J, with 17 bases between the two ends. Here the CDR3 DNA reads TGCAGTGCTAGGGGGGCGGACCCAGGGGATGAGCAGTTCTTC. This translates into CSARGADPGDEQFF.

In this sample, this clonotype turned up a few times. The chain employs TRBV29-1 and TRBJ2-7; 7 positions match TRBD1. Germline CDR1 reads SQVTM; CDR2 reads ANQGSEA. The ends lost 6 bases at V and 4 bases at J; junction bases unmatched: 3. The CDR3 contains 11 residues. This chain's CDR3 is CSVLQGYEQYF. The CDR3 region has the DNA TGCAGCGTCTTACAGGGGTACGAGCAGTACTTC.